This entry lists 30 T cell receptor beta chains sequenced from one sample in a study of shared clonotypes between healthy human individuals. The table came from immunoSEQ multiplex PCR; TCRdb's copy has only in-frame clones and leaves some out. The data hold 950,000 to 1,100,000 clones, with about 77% observed a single time. The sample was memory CD4+ T cells sorted from blood. The subset was: CD45RA-negative fraction. The receptors were sampled from a man aged 18 to 30 in good health.

This sequence joins TRBV19 and TRBJ1-6; maybe TRBD1 (5 bases). CDR1 and CDR2 from the germline V gene are LNHDA and SQIVND (reference sequence). V was shortened by 7 bases and J by 7 bases, with 29 bases between the two germline ends. CDR3 length: 19 amino acids. DNA of the CDR3: TGTGCCAGTAACGGTGACCGACAGAATCCATTTTACCGAAATTCACCCCTCCACTTT. Protein product: CASNGDRQNPFYRNSPLHF.

The chain combines TRBV30 with TRBJ2-3, with 7 bases aligning to TRBD1. The CDR3 loop spans 13 amino acids. J lost 1 base, V lost 5 bases, and 3 bases had no gene match. In germline, CDR1 is GTSNPN, CDR2 SVGIG (reference sequence). CDR3 sequence reads: CAWQGQGTDTQYF. The CDR3 DNA is TGTGCCTGGCAAGGACAGGGCACAGATACGCAGTATTTT.

The chain links TRBV2 to TRBJ2-2; D possibly matches TRBD1 or TRBD2 (6 bases each). Germline CDR1 is SNHLY and CDR2 is FYNNEI. This CDR3 has 14 amino acids. V was cut by 6 bases and J by 0 bases, with 8 bases left in between. DNA for the CDR3: TGTGCCAGCAGGGGGGGCCCGAACACCGGGGAGCTGTTTTTT. Its translation is CASRGGPNTGELFF. Full variable domain (outside the CDR3, taken from reference TRBV2 and TRBJ2-2): EPEVTQTPSHQVTQMGQEVILRCVPISNHLYFYWYRQILGQKVEFLVSFYNNEISEKSEIFDDQFSVERPDGSNFTLKIRSTKLEDSAMYFCASRGGPNTGELFFGEGSRLTVL.

This sequence joins TRBV28 and TRBJ1-6; 8 nucleotides agree with TRBD1. Germline CDR1 MDHEN, CDR2 SYDVKM. V lost 5 bases and J lost 8; bases outside the gene matches: 5. This CDR3 contains 14 residues. CDR3 nucleotides: TGTGCCAGCAGTGTCCGGACAGGGTATTCACCCCTCCACTTT. Protein: CASSVRTGYSPLHF.

Details on this clone: The same CDR3 arises from other DNA sequences in this sample as well. The gene calls are TRBV4-1 and TRBJ2-2, with D possibly being TRBD1 or TRBD2 (5 bases each). Germline V gene lookup returns CDR1 MGHRA and CDR2 YSYEKL. Between the trimmed V and J ends, which lost 0 bases and 2 bases, there was a span of 10 bases. This CDR3 region has 16 residues. CDR3 sequence: CASSQEPGPNTGELFF. CDR3 sequence (DNA): TGCGCCAGCAGCCAAGAACCGGGACCCAACACCGGGGAGCTGTTTTTT.

This clone was picked up a small number of times. This chain connects TRBV6-5 to TRBJ2-3, with 9 bases lining up with TRBD1. CDR3 length: 14 residues. J gave up 1 base and V 8 bases, and 4 bases lay outside the gene matches. Germline V gene lookup returns CDR1 MNHEY and CDR2 SVGAGI. CDR3 nucleotide sequence: TGTGCCAGCGGGACAGGGCCTGGCACAGATACGCAGTATTTT. As protein: CASGTGPGTDTQYF.

The rearrangement uses TRBV25-1 and TRBJ2-1; 9 bases map to TRBD2. Germline CDR1 is MGHDK and CDR2 is SYGVNS. The CDR3 has 13 residues. DNA of the CDR3: TGTGGAGTGTCTAGCGGGAAACCCAATGAGCAGTTCTTC. This codes for CGVSSGKPNEQFF.

This chain links TRBV28 with TRBJ2-5; TRBD2 matches 8 bases. The DNA end is a closer match to TRBJ2-7, so the J assignment may be wrong. This CDR3 contains 17 residues. The germline gives CDR1 MDHEN, CDR2 SYDVKM. CDR3: CASSAGRGFNLPYEQYF. In DNA, the CDR3 is TGTGCCAGCAGTGCCGGGAGGGGGTTCAACCTTCCCTACGAGCAGTACTTC.

The gene calls are TRBV7-2 and TRBJ2-2; TRBD1 is a possible D gene (5 bases). Germline CDR1 SGHTA, CDR2 FQGNSA. This CDR3 comprises 13 residues. Trimming cost V 3 bases and J 10 bases, with 12 bases left between them. DNA of the CDR3: TGTGCCAGCAGCTTGGGGTCCAGGGTGGAGCTGTTTTTT. This translates into CASSLGSRVELFF.

V is TRBV19 and J is TRBJ1-2; 8 positions agree with TRBD1. The CDR3 contains 13 residues. Germline CDR1 is LNHDA and CDR2 is SQIVND (reference sequence). Trimming cost V 5 bases and J 4 bases; bases outside gene matches: 3. CDR3 amino acids: CASSRQGPYGYTF. The CDR3 DNA is TGTGCCAGTAGTCGACAGGGGCCCTATGGCTACACCTTC.

The chain is built from TRBV4-3 and TRBJ1-4; D ambiguous. V lost 0 bases to trimming and J lost 4 bases, with 3 bases between them. Per the germline V gene, CDR1 is LGHNA and CDR2 is YSLEER. The CDR3 contains 13 residues. CDR3 loop: CASSQEVNEKLFF. CDR3 in DNA: TGCGCCAGCAGCCAAGAGGTTAATGAAAAACTGTTTTTT.

Turning to this clone: A far larger clone is off by one base, so a read error is likely. Different DNA sequences within this sample yield the same CDR3. The rearrangement joins TRBV11-3 to TRBJ1-1; D possibly corresponds to TRBD1 (5 bases). The V and J ends lost 3 bases and 1 base respectively, with 6 bases between them. Germline V gene sequence: CDR1 SGHNT, CDR2 YENEEA. The CDR3 is 13 residues long. CDR3 sequence reads: CASSLTENTEAFF. For the CDR3, the DNA is TGTGCCAGCAGCTTGACAGAGAACACTGAAGCTTTCTTT.

This clone was picked up a small number of times. V usage is TRBV5-1 and J usage is TRBJ1-1; D unclear. The CDR3 spans 13 residues. From germline, CDR1 is SGHRS and CDR2 YFSETQ. V was cut by 0 bases and J by 3 bases, with 6 bases left in between. Here the CDR3 reads CASSLAADTEAFF. The CDR3 DNA reads as TGCGCCAGCAGCTTGGCAGCGGACACTGAAGCTTTCTTT.

This clone was seen only a few times. The chain links TRBV19 to TRBJ2-7; 8 nucleotides line up with TRBD1. Germline CDR1 LNHDA, CDR2 SQIVND (reference sequence). This CDR3 contains 15 residues. The junction had 12 bases not matched to a gene; V was cut back by 4 bases and J by 7 bases. CDR3: CASSKERQGAQEQYF. The CDR3 DNA reads as TGTGCCAGTAGTAAGGAAAGGCAGGGGGCTCAGGAGCAGTACTTC.

The chain recombines TRBV19 with TRBJ2-1, with 8 nucleotides matching TRBD2. The CDR3 spans 12 residues. CDR1 LNHDA and CDR2 SQIVND come from the germline V gene (reference sequence). V shed 5 bases and J 10 bases; nucleotides not matched to a gene: 4. The CDR3 nucleotides are TGTGCCAGTAGTCTCTTAGCGGGAGAGCAGTTCTTC. Its translation is CASSLLAGEQFF.

V is TRBV30 and J is TRBJ2-2; D is perhaps TRBD2 (7 bases). V lost 4 bases to trimming and J lost 3 bases, with 15 bases between them. Germline CDR1 GTSNPN, CDR2 SVGIG (reference sequence). The CDR3 loop spans 15 amino acids. The CDR3 DNA is TGTGCCTGGAAGGGGGGGTTTCAATACACCGGGGAGCTGTTTTTT. Translating gives CAWKGGFQYTGELFF. The full variable domain, completed using reference TRBV30 and TRBJ2-2, is SQTIHQWPATLVQPVGSPLSLECTVEGTSNPNLYWYRQAAGRGLQLLFYSVGIGQISSEVPQNLSASRPQDRQFILSSKKLLLSDSGFYLCAWKGGFQYTGELFFGEGSRLTVL.

The V and J genes are TRBV2 and TRBJ1-5, with D possibly being TRBD1 (5 bases). Per germline, CDR1 SNHLY and CDR2 FYNNEI. Trimming took 4 bases from V and 4 from J, leaving 14 bases between them. The CDR3 spans 15 residues. The CDR3 is CASSGGRRVNQPQHF. CDR3 in DNA: TGTGCCAGCAGTGGGGGACGGAGAGTTAATCAGCCCCAGCATTTT. Supplemented by reference TRBV2 and TRBJ1-5, the full variable domain reads EPEVTQTPSHQVTQMGQEVILRCVPISNHLYFYWYRQILGQKVEFLVSFYNNEISEKSEIFDDQFSVERPDGSNFTLKIRSTKLEDSAMYFCASSGGRRVNQPQHFGDGTRLSIL.

This clone was seen only once. The CDR3 nucleotides read TGTGCCAGCAGCCGTACTAGCGGGAGCCCTAGTGAGCAGTTCTTC. Translating gives CASSRTSGSPSEQFF. The chain has TRBV7-9 and TRBJ2-1, with TRBD2 matching 11 bases. The V gene's germline CDR1 is SEHNR and CDR2 FQNEAQ (reference sequence). V lost 5 bases to trimming and J lost 9 bases; unmatched junction nucleotides: 9. The CDR3 loop spans 15 amino acids.

The chain has TRBV5-6 and TRBJ2-7; D is undetermined. This CDR3 is 15 amino acids long. CDR1 and CDR2 (germline): SGHDT, YYEEEE. Trimming left V 1 base short and J 0 bases short, with 11 bases between. CDR3 DNA sequence: TGTGCCAGCAGCTTGTGGGCGGAGAGCTCCTACGAGCAGTACTTC. Translated: CASSLWAESSYEQYF.

This sequence joins TRBV27 and TRBJ1-4, with TRBD1 matching over 9 bases. The ends lost 6 bases at V and 8 bases at J; junction bases unmatched: 10. The CDR3 is 15 residues long. Germline-derived CDR1 and CDR2 are MNHEY and SMNVEV (reference sequence). The CDR3 DNA is TGTGCCAGCAGCCGGGACGGACAGGGGTCAGAAAAACTGTTTTTT. Encoded protein: CASSRDGQGSEKLFF.

As for this clone: Additional DNA sequences in this sample encode the identical CDR3. The chain joins TRBV20-1 to TRBJ2-5, with D perhaps matching TRBD2 (5 bases). Germline V gene data show CDR1 as DFQATT and CDR2 as SNEGSKA (reference sequence). Trimming cost V 6 bases and J 5 bases, with 7 bases left between them. There are 10 residues in the CDR3. CDR3 sequence reads: CSATGETQYF. Here the CDR3 DNA reads TGCAGTGCGACGGGGGAGACCCAGTACTTC.

The V call is TRBV5-4, the J call TRBJ2-6; possible D gene TRBD1, 6 bases. With 4 bases removed from V and 0 bases from J, the gap between germline ends came to 14 bases. CDR3 length: 17 residues. The germline gives CDR1 SGHNT, CDR2 YYREEE (reference sequence). CDR3 region: CASSHGTSFSGANVLTF. CDR3 DNA sequence: TGTGCCAGCAGCCATGGGACATCTTTCTCTGGGGCCAACGTCCTGACTTTC.

The chain combines TRBV5-1 with TRBJ1-2; no reliable D call. V lost 4 bases, J lost 0 bases, and 13 bases lay in between. CDR3 length: 15 amino acids. The germline gives CDR1 SGHRS, CDR2 YFSETQ. The CDR3 here is CASSPVLGSNYGYTF. The CDR3 nucleotides are TGCGCCAGCAGCCCCGTACTCGGGTCTAACTATGGCTACACCTTC.

This clone was recorded a few times. The rearrangement links TRBV5-1 to TRBJ1-1; no clear D gene. The ends were cut back, 4 bases at V and 0 bases at J, with 13 bases in the middle. This CDR3 has 15 amino acids. The V gene's germline CDR1 is SGHRS and CDR2 YFSETQ. As DNA, the CDR3 is TGCGCCAGCAGCCCGACTGGGGTGGTGAACACTGAAGCTTTCTTT. Its protein product is CASSPTGVVNTEAFF.

The rearrangement links TRBV10-3 to TRBJ2-2; 14 bases are shared with TRBD2. The V gene's germline CDR1 is ENHRY and CDR2 SYGVKD. The CDR3 extends over 17 amino acids. V lost 6 bases, J lost 4 bases, and 7 bases stayed unmatched. The CDR3 nucleotides are TGTGCCATCAGGTTGACTAGCGGGGGGGTTAGCACCGGGGAGCTGTTTTTT. Translated, it gives CAIRLTSGGVSTGELFF.

This chain links TRBV2 with TRBJ2-1; TRBD2 matches 8 bases. The CDR3 is made up of 14 amino acids. Looked up from germline, CDR1 is SNHLY and CDR2 is FYNNEI. The junction had 5 bases not matched to a gene; V was cut back by 4 bases and J by 6 bases. The CDR3 region has the DNA TGTGCCAGCAGTGTTAGCGGGGTTAGCAATGAGCAGTTCTTC. Translated, it gives CASSVSGVSNEQFF. The entire variable domain, with the rest obtained from reference TRBV2 and TRBJ2-1, is as follows: EPEVTQTPSHQVTQMGQEVILRCVPISNHLYFYWYRQILGQKVEFLVSFYNNEISEKSEIFDDQFSVERPDGSNFTLKIRSTKLEDSAMYFCASSVSGVSNEQFFGPGTRLTVL.

This clone was picked up a small number of times. The identical CDR3 is also encoded by other nucleotide sequences in the sample. J is TRBJ2-7 and V is TRBV5-1, with D possibly being TRBD1 (5 bases). The CDR3 spans 15 residues. Trimming pared 0 bases from V and 3 bases from J, leaving 13 bases between. Germline V CDR1 and CDR2: SGHRS, YFSETQ. CDR3 in DNA: TGCGCCAGCAGCTTGGGGGTAGGGGTCAGCTACGAGCAGTACTTC. Protein product: CASSLGVGVSYEQYF.

The chain carries TRBV5-4 and TRBJ2-1, with 11 bases fitting TRBD1. The CDR3 sequence is 13 residues long. The germline CDR1 and CDR2 sequences are SGHNT and YYREEE (reference sequence). V lost 2 bases and J lost 9; bases outside the gene matches: 1. The CDR3 reads CASSLGQGAEQFF. The DNA for the CDR3 is TGTGCCAGCAGCTTAGGACAGGGGGCTGAGCAGTTCTTC.

With regard to this clone: At the DNA level, this CDR3 is encoded by other sequences in the same sample as well. This chain uses TRBV11-2 with TRBJ1-1; 7 nucleotides align to TRBD1. Germline V lookup: CDR1 SGHAT, CDR2 FQNNGV. The CDR3 loop spans 14 amino acids. The junction had 3 bases not matched to a gene; V was cut back by 0 bases and J by 5 bases. Here the CDR3 reads CASSLEGGVTEAFF. CDR3 in DNA: TGTGCCAGCAGCTTAGAAGGGGGCGTAACTGAAGCTTTCTTT.

The chain has TRBV4-3 and TRBJ2-1, with unresolved D. From germline, CDR1 is LGHNA and CDR2 YSLEER. The length of the CDR3 is 15 residues. Trimming cost V 1 base and J 4 bases, with 11 bases left between them. This chain's CDR3 is CASSQGYTSYNEQFF. CDR3 DNA: TGCGCCAGCAGCCAAGGGTACACTTCTTACAATGAGCAGTTCTTC.